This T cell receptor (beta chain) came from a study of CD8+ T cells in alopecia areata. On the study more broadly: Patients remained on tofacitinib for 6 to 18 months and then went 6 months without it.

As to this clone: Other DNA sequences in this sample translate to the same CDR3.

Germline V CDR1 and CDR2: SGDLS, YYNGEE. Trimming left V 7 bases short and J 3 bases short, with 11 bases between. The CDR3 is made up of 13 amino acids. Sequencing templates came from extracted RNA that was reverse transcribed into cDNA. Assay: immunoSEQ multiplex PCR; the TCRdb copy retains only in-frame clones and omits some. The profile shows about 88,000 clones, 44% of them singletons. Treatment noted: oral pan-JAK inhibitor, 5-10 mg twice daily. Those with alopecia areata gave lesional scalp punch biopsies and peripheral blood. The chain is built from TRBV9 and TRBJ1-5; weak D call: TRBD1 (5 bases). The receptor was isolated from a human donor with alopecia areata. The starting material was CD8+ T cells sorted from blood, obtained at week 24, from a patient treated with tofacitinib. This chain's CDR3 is CASSQGYNQPQHF. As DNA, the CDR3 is TGTGCCAGCTCTCAGGGATACAATCAGCCCCAGCATTTT.